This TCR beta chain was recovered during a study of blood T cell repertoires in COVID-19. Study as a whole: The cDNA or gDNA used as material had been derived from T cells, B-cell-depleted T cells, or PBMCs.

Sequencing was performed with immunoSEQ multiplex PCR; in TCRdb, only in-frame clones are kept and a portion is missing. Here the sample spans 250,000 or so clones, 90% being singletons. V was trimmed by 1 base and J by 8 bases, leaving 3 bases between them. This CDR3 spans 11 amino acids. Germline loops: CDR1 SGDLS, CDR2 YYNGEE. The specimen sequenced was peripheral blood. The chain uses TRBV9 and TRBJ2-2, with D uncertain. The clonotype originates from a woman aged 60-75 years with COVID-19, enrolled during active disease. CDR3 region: CASSVSGELFF. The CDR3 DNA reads TGTGCCAGCAGCGTATCAGGGGAGCTGTTTTTT.